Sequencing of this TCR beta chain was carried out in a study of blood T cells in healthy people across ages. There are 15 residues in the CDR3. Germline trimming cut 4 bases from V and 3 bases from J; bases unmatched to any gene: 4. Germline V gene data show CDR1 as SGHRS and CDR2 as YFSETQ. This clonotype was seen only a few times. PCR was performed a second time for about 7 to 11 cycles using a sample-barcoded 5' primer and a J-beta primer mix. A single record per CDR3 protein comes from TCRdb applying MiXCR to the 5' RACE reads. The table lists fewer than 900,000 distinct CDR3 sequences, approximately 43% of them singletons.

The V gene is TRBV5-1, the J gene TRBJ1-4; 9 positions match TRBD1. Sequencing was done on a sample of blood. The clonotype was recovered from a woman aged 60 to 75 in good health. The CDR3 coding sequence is TGCGCCAGCAGCGGGGGACAGGGATCTAATGAAAAACTGTTTTTT. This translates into CASSGGQGSNEKLFF.